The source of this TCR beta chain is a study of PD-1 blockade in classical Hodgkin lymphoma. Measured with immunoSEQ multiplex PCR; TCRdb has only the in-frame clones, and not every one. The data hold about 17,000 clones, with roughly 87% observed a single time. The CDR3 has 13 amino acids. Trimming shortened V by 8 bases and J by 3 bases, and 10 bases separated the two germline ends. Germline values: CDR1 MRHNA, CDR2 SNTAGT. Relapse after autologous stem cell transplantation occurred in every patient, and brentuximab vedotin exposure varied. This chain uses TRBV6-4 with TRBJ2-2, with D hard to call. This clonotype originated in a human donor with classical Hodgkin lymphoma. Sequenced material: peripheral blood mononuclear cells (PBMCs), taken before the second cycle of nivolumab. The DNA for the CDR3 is TGTGCCAGCCAAGAGCGCGACACCGGGGAGCTGTTTTTT. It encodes CASQERDTGELFF.